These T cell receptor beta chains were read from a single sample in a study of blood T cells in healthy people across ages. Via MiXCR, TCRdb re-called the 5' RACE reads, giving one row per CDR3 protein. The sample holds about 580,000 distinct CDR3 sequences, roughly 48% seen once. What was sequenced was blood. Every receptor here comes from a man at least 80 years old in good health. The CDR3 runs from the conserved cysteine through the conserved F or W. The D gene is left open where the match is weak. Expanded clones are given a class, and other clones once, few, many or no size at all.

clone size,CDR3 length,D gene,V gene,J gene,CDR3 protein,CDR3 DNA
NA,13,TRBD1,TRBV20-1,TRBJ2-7,CSAAGTGIYEQYF,TGCAGTGCGGCCGGGACAGGGATCTACGAGCAGTACTTC
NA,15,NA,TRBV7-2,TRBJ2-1,CASTKLGGVYNEQFF,TGTGCCAGCACCAAATTAGGGGGAGTCTACAATGAGCAGTTCTTC
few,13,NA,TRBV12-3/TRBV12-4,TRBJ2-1,CASSLEQGYEQFF,TGTGCCAGCAGTTTAGAACAGGGTTATGAGCAGTTCTTC
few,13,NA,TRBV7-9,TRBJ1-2,CASTSVGGAGYTF,TGTGCCAGCACCTCCGTCGGGGGTGCGGGCTACACCTTC
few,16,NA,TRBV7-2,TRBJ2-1,CASSPQGGNSYNEQFF,TGTGCCAGCAGCCCACAGGGGGGGAACTCCTACAATGAGCAGTTCTTC
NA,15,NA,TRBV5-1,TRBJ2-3,CASRRGVPSTDTQYF,TGCGCCAGCAGGCGGGGCGTCCCTAGCACAGATACGCAGTATTTT
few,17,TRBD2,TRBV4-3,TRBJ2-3,CASSQGPSGRDTDTQYF,TGCGCCAGCAGCCAAGGTCCCAGCGGGAGGGATACAGATACGCAGTATTTT
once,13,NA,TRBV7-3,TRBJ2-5,CASSAQSGETQYF,TGTGCCAGCAGCGCCCAGAGTGGGGAGACCCAGTACTTC
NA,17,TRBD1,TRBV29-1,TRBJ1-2,CSVVEGPTGGEVRGYTF,TGTAGCGTTGTTGAAGGCCCGACAGGGGGCGAGGTTCGTGGCTACACCTTC
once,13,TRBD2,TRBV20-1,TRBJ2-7,CSASRRETNEQYF,TGCAGTGCTAGCAGGCGGGAGACCAACGAGCAGTACTTC
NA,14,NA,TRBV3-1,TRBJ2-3,CASSQWLSTDTQYF,TGTGCCAGCAGCCAATGGCTATCCACAGATACGCAGTATTTT
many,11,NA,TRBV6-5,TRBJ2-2,CASSYGGELFF,TGTGCCAGCAGTTACGGTGGGGAGCTGTTTTTT
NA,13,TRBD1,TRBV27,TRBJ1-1,CASRYQGGTEAFF,TGTGCCAGCAGGTACCAGGGGGGCACTGAAGCTTTCTTT
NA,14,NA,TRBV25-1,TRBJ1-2,CASRPQGERYGYTF,TGTGCCAGCAGGCCGCAGGGAGAGCGCTATGGCTACACCTTC
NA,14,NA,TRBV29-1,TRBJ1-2,CSVHRQGEWNGYTF,TGCAGCGTTCACCGGCAGGGTGAGTGGAATGGCTACACCTTC
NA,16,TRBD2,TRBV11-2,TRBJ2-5,CASSLHLAPAGREQYF,TGTGCCAGCAGCTTACATTTGGCCCCAGCAGGGAGGGAGCAGTACTTC
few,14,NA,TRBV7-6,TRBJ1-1,CASSLGGGATEAFF,TGTGCCAGCAGCTTGGGGGGGGGGGCCACTGAAGCTTTCTTT
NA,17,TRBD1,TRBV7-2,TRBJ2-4,CASSQRGGTGAKNIQYF,TGTGCCAGCAGCCAACGGGGCGGGACAGGGGCCAAAAACATTCAGTACTTC
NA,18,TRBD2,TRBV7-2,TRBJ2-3,CASSLVLAGGGFSDTQYF,TGTGCCAGCAGCTTAGTACTAGCGGGGGGCGGGTTTTCAGATACGCAGTATTTT
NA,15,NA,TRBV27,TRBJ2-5,CASSPIGVGLREQYF,TGTGCCAGCAGTCCCATCGGGGTAGGGCTTAGGGAGCAGTACTTC
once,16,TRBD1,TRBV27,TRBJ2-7,CASSLRRQGVGSEQYF,TGTGCCAGCAGTTTAAGGAGACAGGGGGTAGGCTCCGAGCAGTACTTC